The T cell receptor (beta chain) under discussion was sequenced for a study of blood T cell repertoires in COVID-19. Study-level information: Samples representing acute and convalescent COVID-19 were sourced from the United States, Italy and Spain. The cDNA or gDNA used as material had been derived from T cells, B-cell-depleted T cells, or PBMCs.

The CDR3 has 15 residues. Germline values: CDR1 LNHDA, CDR2 SQIVND (reference sequence). V lost 3 bases, J lost 5 bases, and 9 bases stayed unmatched. Per the original methods: Reference gene primer amplification gave estimated nucleated cell counts. Clones were read by immunoSEQ multiplex PCR, and TCRdb kept only the in-frame ones, dropping some. That table gives V, J and clone size, and the DNA gave D and trimming. The table shows around 370,000 clones, with roughly 89% occurring only once. What was sequenced was peripheral blood. The genes are TRBV19 and TRBJ1-1, with 7 bases fitting TRBD1. This clonotype originated in a woman younger than 35 who had recovered from COVID-19. The CDR3 DNA follows: TGTGCCAGTAGTATGCACAGGGGTGTGGTAACTGAAGCTTTCTTT. Encoded protein: CASSMHRGVVTEAFF.